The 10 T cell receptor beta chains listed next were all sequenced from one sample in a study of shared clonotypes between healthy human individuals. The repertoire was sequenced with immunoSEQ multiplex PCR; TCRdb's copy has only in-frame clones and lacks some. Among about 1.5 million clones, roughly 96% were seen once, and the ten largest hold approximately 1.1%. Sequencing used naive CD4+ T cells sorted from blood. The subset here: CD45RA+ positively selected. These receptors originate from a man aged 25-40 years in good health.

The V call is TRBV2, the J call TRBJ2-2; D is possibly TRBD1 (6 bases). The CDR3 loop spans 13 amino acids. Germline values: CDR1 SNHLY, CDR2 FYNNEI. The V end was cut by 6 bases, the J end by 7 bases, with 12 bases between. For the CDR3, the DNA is TGTGCCAGCAGCGTACAGGGTATCGGGGAGCTGTTTTTT. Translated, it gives CASSVQGIGELFF. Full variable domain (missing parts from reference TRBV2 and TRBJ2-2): EPEVTQTPSHQVTQMGQEVILRCVPISNHLYFYWYRQILGQKVEFLVSFYNNEISEKSEIFDDQFSVERPDGSNFTLKIRSTKLEDSAMYFCASSVQGIGELFFGEGSRLTVL.

The CDR3 loop is CAIKRTGDTEAFF. CDR3 sequence (DNA): TGTGCCATCAAAAGGACAGGGGACACTGAAGCTTTCTTT. The V and J genes are TRBV6-5 and TRBJ1-1; the match to TRBD1 covers 9 bases. Trimming cost V 10 bases and J 3 bases; bases outside gene matches: 6. The CDR3 covers 13 residues. Germline loops: CDR1 MNHEY, CDR2 SVGAGI.

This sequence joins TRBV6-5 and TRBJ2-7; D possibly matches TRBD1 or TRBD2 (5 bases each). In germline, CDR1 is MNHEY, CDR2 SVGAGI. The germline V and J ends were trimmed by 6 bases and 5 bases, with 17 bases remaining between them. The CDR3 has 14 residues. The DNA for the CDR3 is TGTGCCAGCAGCGCGGACCGCTGGGGACACGAGCAGTACTTC. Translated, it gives CASSADRWGHEQYF.

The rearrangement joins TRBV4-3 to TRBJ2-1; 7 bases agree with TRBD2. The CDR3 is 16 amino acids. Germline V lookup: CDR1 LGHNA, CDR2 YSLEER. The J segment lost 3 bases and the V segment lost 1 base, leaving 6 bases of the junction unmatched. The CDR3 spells CASSQGGRPHYNEQFF. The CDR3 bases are TGCGCCAGCAGCCAAGGCGGGAGACCCCACTACAATGAGCAGTTCTTC.

This CDR3 is CASSAGTGAPRYEQYF. DNA for the CDR3: TGTGCCAGCAGCGCCGGGACAGGTGCCCCCCGTTACGAGCAGTACTTC. The chain links TRBV25-1 to TRBJ2-7, with 8 bases lining up with TRBD1. This CDR3 has 16 residues. J lost 4 bases, V lost 6 bases, and 14 bases had no gene match. Germline V gene data show CDR1 as MGHDK and CDR2 as SYGVNS.

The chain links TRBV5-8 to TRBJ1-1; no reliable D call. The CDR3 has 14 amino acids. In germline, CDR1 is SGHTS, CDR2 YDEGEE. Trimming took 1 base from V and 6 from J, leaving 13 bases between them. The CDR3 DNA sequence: TGTGCCAGCAGCTTGTCTCTTGGGTTGGCTGAAGCTTTCTTT. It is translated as CASSLSLGLAEAFF.

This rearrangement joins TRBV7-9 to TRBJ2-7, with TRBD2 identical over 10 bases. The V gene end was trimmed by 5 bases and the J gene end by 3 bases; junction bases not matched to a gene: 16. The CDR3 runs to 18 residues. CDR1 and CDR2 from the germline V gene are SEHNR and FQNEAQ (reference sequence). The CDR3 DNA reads TGTGCCAGCAGCACTCGCAGAGAAGTAGCGGGAGGCTACTACGAGCAGTACTTC. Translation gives CASSTRREVAGGYYEQYF.

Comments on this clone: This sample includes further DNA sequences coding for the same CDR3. CDR3 protein: CASSDGYEQYF. The DNA for the CDR3 is TGCGCCAGCAGTGATGGGTACGAGCAGTACTTC. The rearrangement links TRBV10-2 to TRBJ2-7; no reliable D call. The length of the CDR3 is 11 residues. Germline V CDR1 and CDR2: WSHSY, SAAADI. Between the trimmed V and J ends, which lost 3 bases and 4 bases, there was a span of 4 bases.

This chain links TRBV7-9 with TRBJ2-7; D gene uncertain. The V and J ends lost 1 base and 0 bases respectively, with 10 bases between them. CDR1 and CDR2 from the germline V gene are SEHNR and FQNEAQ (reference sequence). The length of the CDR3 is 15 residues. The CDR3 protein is CASSLVDGFSYEQYF. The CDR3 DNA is TGTGCCAGCAGCTTAGTGGATGGGTTCTCCTACGAGCAGTACTTC.

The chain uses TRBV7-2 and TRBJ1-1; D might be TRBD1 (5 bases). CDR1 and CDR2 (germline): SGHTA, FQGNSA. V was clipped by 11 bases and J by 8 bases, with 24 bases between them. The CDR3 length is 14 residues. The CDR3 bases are TGTGCCGACCGGCGGGTCGGGGGAACAGGAGAAGCTTTCTTT. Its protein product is CADRRVGGTGEAFF. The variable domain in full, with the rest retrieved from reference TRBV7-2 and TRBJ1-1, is GAGVSQSPSNKVTEKGKDVELRCDPISGHTALYWYRQSLGQGLEFLIYFQGNSAPDKSGLPSDRFSAERTGGSVSTLTIQRTQQEDSAVYLCADRRVGGTGEAFFGQGTRLTVV.